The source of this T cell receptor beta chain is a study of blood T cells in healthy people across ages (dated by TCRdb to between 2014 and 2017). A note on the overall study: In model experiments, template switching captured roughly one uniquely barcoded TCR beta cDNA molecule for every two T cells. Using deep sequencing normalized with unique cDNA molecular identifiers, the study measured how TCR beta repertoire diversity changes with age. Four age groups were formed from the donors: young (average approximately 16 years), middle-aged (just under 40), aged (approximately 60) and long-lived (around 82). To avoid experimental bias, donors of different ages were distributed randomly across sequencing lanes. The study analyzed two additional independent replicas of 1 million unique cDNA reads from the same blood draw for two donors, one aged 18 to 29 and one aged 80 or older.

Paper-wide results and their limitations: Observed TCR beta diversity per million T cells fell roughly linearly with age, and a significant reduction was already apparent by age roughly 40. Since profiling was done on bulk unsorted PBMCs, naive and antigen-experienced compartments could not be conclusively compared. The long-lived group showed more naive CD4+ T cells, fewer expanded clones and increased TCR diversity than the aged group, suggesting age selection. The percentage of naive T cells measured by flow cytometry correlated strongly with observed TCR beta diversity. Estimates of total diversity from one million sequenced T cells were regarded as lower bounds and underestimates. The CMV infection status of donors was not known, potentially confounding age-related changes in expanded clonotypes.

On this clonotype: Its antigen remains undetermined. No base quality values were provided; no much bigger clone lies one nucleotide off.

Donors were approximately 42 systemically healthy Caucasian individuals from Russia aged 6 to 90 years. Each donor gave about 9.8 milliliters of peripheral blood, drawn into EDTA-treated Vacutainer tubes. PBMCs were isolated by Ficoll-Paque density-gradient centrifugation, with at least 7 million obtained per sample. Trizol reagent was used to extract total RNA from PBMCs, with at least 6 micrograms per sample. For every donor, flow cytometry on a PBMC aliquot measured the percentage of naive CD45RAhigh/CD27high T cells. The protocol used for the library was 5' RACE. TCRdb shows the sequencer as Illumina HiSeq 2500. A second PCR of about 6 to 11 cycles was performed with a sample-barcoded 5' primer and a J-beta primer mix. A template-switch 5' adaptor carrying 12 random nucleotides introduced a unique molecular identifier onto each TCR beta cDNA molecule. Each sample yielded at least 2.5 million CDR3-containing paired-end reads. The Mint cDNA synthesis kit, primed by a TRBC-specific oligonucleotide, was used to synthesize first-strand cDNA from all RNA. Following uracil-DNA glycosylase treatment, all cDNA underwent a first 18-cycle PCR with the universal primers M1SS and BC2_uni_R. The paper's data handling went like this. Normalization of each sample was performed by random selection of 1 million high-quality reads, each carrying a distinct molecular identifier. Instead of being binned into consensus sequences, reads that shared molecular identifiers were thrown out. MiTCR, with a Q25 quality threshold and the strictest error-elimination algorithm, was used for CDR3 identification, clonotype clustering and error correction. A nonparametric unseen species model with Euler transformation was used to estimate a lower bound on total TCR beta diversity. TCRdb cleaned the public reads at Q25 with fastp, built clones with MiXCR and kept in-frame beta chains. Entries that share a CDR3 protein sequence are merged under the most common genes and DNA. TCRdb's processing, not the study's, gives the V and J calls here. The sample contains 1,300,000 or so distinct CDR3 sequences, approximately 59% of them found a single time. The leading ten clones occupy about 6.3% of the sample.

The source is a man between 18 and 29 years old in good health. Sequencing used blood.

The encoded CDR3 is CASRTPYQETQYF. The DNA sequence is given as TGCGCCAGCAGGACACCGTACCAAGAGACCCAGTACTTC. The V and J genes are TRBV10-2 and TRBJ2-5, with the D gene not confidently named. The cysteine opens and the phenylalanine closes a CDR3 of 13 amino acids. Left in the record is the CDR3 DNA by itself, 39 bases read in frame from the first base. V lost 6 bases and J lost 0 bases; the stretch between them is 8 bases long. CDR1 and CDR2 are drawn from the germline V gene: WSHSY, SAAADI.